Reported below is one T cell receptor (beta chain). Its antigen is currently unknown. From RNA transcripts, TCR beta CDR3 regions were amplified. First-round RT-PCR with HTBI primers amplified the TCR CDR3 region. TCRdb redid the calling of the multiplex PCR reads with MiXCR, one entry per CDR3 protein. This sample has around 620,000 distinct CDR3 sequences, with around 46% found just once. This entry comes from a study of T cells in Graves' hyperthyroidism and ophthalmopathy. Broader study findings: A median around 5.9 months before onset, the model predicted ophthalmopathy. Peripheral blood also featured most of the thyroid clonotypes expanded above 0.001.

CDR3 length: 14 amino acids. Germline V CDR1 and CDR2: SNHLY, FYNNEI. V was trimmed by 7 bases and J by 0 bases, leaving 10 bases between them. Criteria for exclusion of patients were uncontrolled infection, other autoimmune disease, pregnancy or lactation. Diagnoses were established using clinical symptoms, serum thyroxine and TRAb, thyroid ultrasound and orbital computed tomography. Sequencing was carried out using peripheral blood or thyroid tissue (not recorded which). This TCR was recovered from an adult woman with Graves' disease, either hyperthyroidism or ophthalmopathy (not recorded which). This sequence joins TRBV2 and TRBJ1-3; no definite D call. CDR3 region: CASKGAYSGNTIYF. Written as DNA, the CDR3 is TGTGCCAGCAAAGGCGCCTACTCTGGAAACACCATATATTTT.